Below are 23 T cell receptor beta chains sequenced from a single sample in a study of blood T cells in healthy people across ages. Together with a sample-barcoded 5' primer, a J-beta primer mix was included in a second PCR lasting roughly 6 to 12 cycles. TCRdb re-called the 5' RACE reads through MiXCR, storing one row per CDR3 protein. The sample has under 1,100,000 distinct CDR3 sequences; approximately 25% are singletons. Separately, the same data were catalogued under a study of T cells of mothers and their children.

The sequenced sample was blood. These receptors were taken from a girl aged 2 to 10 in good health.

This chain connects TRBV11-1 to TRBJ2-5; TRBD1 matches at 8 bases. With the DNA end fitting TRBJ2-7 better, the J assignment may be wrong. Germline loops: CDR1 SGHAT, CDR2 FQDESV (reference sequence). CDR3 length equals 15 residues. The CDR3 DNA sequence: TGTGCCAGCAGCCCCCAGACAGGGGCCTCTTACGAGCAGTACTTC. As protein: CASSPQTGASYEQYF.

This clonotype showed up just a few times. V and J are TRBV21-1 and TRBJ2-5; TRBD2, the table's D call, lacks a check against the DNA. TRBV21-1 is tagged as a pseudogene. CDR3 length equals 16 residues. The CDR3 DNA is TGTGCCAGCAGCAGGCCTAGGGCCCCTCCGGGGAATGAGCAGTACTTC. It yields the protein CASSRPRAPPGNEQYF.

The chain recombines TRBV3-1 with TRBJ2-1; no clear D. V was cut by 6 bases and J by 7 bases, with 10 bases left in between. Germline assignment: CDR1 LGHDT and CDR2 YNNKEL (reference sequence). The CDR3 sequence is 12 residues long. This CDR3 reads CASRTLQNEQFF. The CDR3, as DNA: TGTGCCAGCAGAACTTTGCAAAATGAGCAGTTCTTC.

V usage is TRBV20-1 and J usage is TRBJ1-4; D is uncertain. V was clipped by 3 bases and J by 5 bases, with 10 bases between them. The length of the CDR3 is 13 residues. Germline lookup yields CDR1 DFQATT and CDR2 SNEGSKA (reference sequence). CDR3 loop: CSASPTANEKLFF. The CDR3 DNA is TGCAGTGCTAGTCCCACAGCAAATGAAAAACTGTTTTTT.

This clonotype was found a few times. This chain connects TRBV29-1 to TRBJ2-7, with D perhaps TRBD1 (6 bases). CDR3 length: 14 amino acids. Germline lookup yields CDR1 SQVTM and CDR2 ANQGSEA. V was clipped by 3 bases and J by 0 bases, with 12 bases between them. Here the CDR3 reads CSVDGGRSSYEQYF. The DNA for the CDR3 is TGCAGCGTTGATGGGGGCAGGAGCTCCTACGAGCAGTACTTC.

This clonotype occurred a few times. This chain joins TRBV3-1 and TRBJ2-5, with TRBD2 as a possible D gene (6 bases). TRBJ2-7 matches the DNA end more closely, so the J call is doubtful. CDR1 is LGHDT and CDR2 is YNNKEL in the germline V gene (reference sequence). The CDR3 consists of 14 residues. The CDR3 region has the DNA TGTGCCAGCAGCCAAGGGGACTGGCGGTACGAGCAGTACTTC. It is translated as CASSQGDWRYEQYF.

This clonotype came up a few times. The rearrangement joins TRBV20-1 to TRBJ1-4, with D possibly TRBD1 on 5 matching bases. V was shortened by 7 bases and J by 8 bases, with 17 bases between the two germline ends. This CDR3 region has 13 residues. CDR1 is DFQATT and CDR2 is SNEGSKA in the germline V gene (reference sequence). CDR3 amino acids: CSGLRDGTEKLFF. The DNA of the CDR3 is TGCAGTGGGCTCCGGGACGGAACAGAAAAACTGTTTTTT.

This clonotype was seen a handful of times. CDR3 sequence reads: CASSYLAESYEQYF. The CDR3 region has the DNA TGTGCCAGCAGTTACTTAGCGGAATCCTACGAGCAGTACTTC. The chain employs TRBV6-2 or TRBV6-3 and TRBJ2-7; the D gene is possibly TRBD2 (6 bases). V lost 1 base and J lost 1, with 8 bases in between. The CDR3 sequence is 14 residues long. CDR1 MNHEY and CDR2 SVGEGT come from the germline V gene.

V usage is TRBV12-3 or TRBV12-4 and J usage is TRBJ2-3, with D possibly matching TRBD2 (6 bases). V was clipped by 5 bases and J by 4 bases, with 22 bases between them. This CDR3 is built from 17 residues. The CDR3 loop is CASSHKDGSRTADTQYF. CDR3 DNA sequence: TGTGCCAGCAGTCACAAGGACGGGAGTCGGACGGCAGATACGCAGTATTTT.

There are a few counts of this clonotype. The chain recombines TRBV28 with TRBJ2-1, with D unresolved. Germline V gives CDR1 MDHEN, CDR2 SYDVKM. The CDR3 runs to 14 residues. V lost 6 bases and J 5 bases, leaving 14 bases between the germline ends. The CDR3 coding sequence is TGTGCCAGCAGCGCCGCCGCCGAGAACAATGAGCAGTTCTTC. Translating it yields CASSAAAENNEQFF.

This clonotype was found a few times. The chain has TRBV7-2 and TRBJ1-4; 8 bases agree with TRBD1. Germline loops: CDR1 SGHTA, CDR2 FQGNSA. This CDR3 is 16 amino acids long. Losses at the gene ends were 1 base for V and 8 bases for J; bases not matched to a gene: 9. The CDR3 sequence: CASSLVIGQGGEKLFF. DNA for the CDR3: TGTGCCAGCAGCTTAGTAATCGGACAGGGAGGGGAAAAACTGTTTTTT.

This chain joins TRBV24-1 and TRBJ1-5; unclear D gene. The V and J ends lost 3 bases and 5 bases respectively, with 7 bases between them. CDR3 length: 13 residues. Germline assignment: CDR1 KGHDR and CDR2 SFDVKD. The CDR3 DNA reads as TGTGCCACCAGTGATGGGCCCCATCAGCCCCAGCATTTT. The encoded protein is CATSDGPHQPQHF.

The chain links TRBV7-8 to TRBJ2-5, with D tentatively TRBD1 (6 bases). The last part of the DNA fits TRBJ2-7 better; the J call may be wrong. Per the germline V gene, CDR1 is SGHVS and CDR2 is FQNEAQ. The CDR3 covers 16 residues. Written as DNA, the CDR3 is TGTGCCAGCAGCCATAACCACGGGACACTGTTCTACGAGCAGTACTTC. Translation gives CASSHNHGTLFYEQYF.

This clonotype was detected a few times. V is TRBV28 and J is TRBJ2-7, with D unresolved. V shed 5 bases and J shed 9 bases, with 17 bases lying between them. Germline V gene data show CDR1 as MDHEN and CDR2 as SYDVKM. There are 13 residues in the CDR3. CDR3 sequence reads: CASSPPSLSPQYF. The CDR3 nucleotides are TGTGCCAGCAGTCCGCCCTCTCTTTCTCCGCAGTACTTC.

This clonotype appeared once. This CDR3 is CSAASSGGGSETQYF. The CDR3 DNA follows: TGCAGTGCAGCCTCTAGCGGGGGCGGATCAGAGACCCAGTACTTC. This chain links TRBV20-1 with TRBJ2-5; 10 positions match TRBD2. Germline CDR1 DFQATT, CDR2 SNEGSKA (reference sequence). Unmatched junction bases numbered 11, after V lost 6 bases and J lost 4 bases. This CDR3 spans 15 amino acids.

The genes are TRBV4-1 and TRBJ1-2; no definite D call. V lost 1 base and J 1 base, leaving 10 bases between the germline ends. Germline V gives CDR1 MGHRA, CDR2 YSYEKL. The CDR3 is made up of 15 amino acids. CDR3 nucleotides: TGCGCCAGCAGCCAAGGGGTAGGGATTAACTATGGCTACACCTTC. Translating gives CASSQGVGINYGYTF.

Points on this clonotype: The germline gene is not matched at one end of the junction; a read error may be the cause. The chain has TRBV29-1 and TRBJ1-2; the D gene is possibly TRBD1 (5 bases). This CDR3 has 11 residues. Germline V CDR1 and CDR2: SQVTM, ANQGSEA. The chain's CDR3 is CSATRTRDSDF. In nucleotides, the CDR3 is TGCAGCGCTACACGGACCCGGGACTCAGACTTC.

Only one count was recorded for this clonotype. The junction and the germline gene differ at one end; a read error may be behind it. The rearrangement uses TRBV27 and TRBJ1-2; D unclear. The CDR3 has 15 amino acids. Per the germline V gene, CDR1 is MNHEY and CDR2 is SMNVEV (reference sequence). The CDR3 protein is CASSFRQGLSYGYAF. As DNA, the CDR3 is TGTGCCAGCAGTTTCCGGCAAGGGCTATCCTATGGCTACGCCTTC.

This clonotype showed up just a few times. The CDR3 nucleotides are TGCAGTGCTCTCTCCCGGGACTGGAGCACTGAAGCTTTCTTT. This gives the protein CSALSRDWSTEAFF. The chain joins TRBV20-1 to TRBJ1-1; a weak D match, TRBD1 (5 bases). The CDR3 spans 14 residues. CDR1 is DFQATT and CDR2 is SNEGSKA in the germline V gene (reference sequence). Trimming took 5 bases from V and 4 from J, leaving 17 bases between them.

The chain has TRBV27 and TRBJ1-1; D might be TRBD1 (5 bases). CDR1 and CDR2 from the germline V gene are MNHEY and SMNVEV (reference sequence). The germline V and J ends were trimmed by 2 bases and 3 bases, with 13 bases remaining between them. This CDR3 comprises 15 residues. In DNA form, the CDR3 reads TGTGCCAGCAGTTTACAGGGAACATGGGACACTGAAGCTTTCTTT. This sequence encodes CASSLQGTWDTEAFF.

This clonotype was recorded only once. V is TRBV4-1 and J is TRBJ2-3, with D possibly being TRBD1 or TRBD2 (5 bases each). This CDR3 region has 18 residues. Trimming took 4 bases from V and 3 from J, leaving 23 bases between them. Germline V gene lookup returns CDR1 MGHRA and CDR2 YSYEKL. The CDR3 nucleotides read TGCGCCAGCAGCCCTACTACCATCCTGGGGGAGAGAACAGATACGCAGTATTTT. It translates to CASSPTTILGERTDTQYF.

The V and J genes are TRBV5-6 and TRBJ2-3; D is perhaps TRBD2 (5 bases). The CDR3 has 18 residues. The germline V gene has CDR1 SGHDT and CDR2 YYEEEE. V lost 0 bases and J lost 2, with 19 bases in between. DNA of the CDR3: TGTGCCAGCAGCTTGGCCGGAGGAGGCCCCTCACCCACAGATACGCAGTATTTT. As protein: CASSLAGGGPSPTDTQYF.

The chain links TRBV7-2 to TRBJ2-1; D perhaps matches TRBD2 (6 bases). The CDR3 runs to 16 residues. Trimming removed 1 base at V and 0 bases at J, with 10 bases between. Germline V gene data show CDR1 as SGHTA and CDR2 as FQGNSA. CDR3 nucleotides: TGTACCAGCAGCTTAGAGAGCGGGCCCTCCTACAATGAGCAGTTCTTC. This gives the protein CTSSLESGPSYNEQFF.